Only a few counts were recorded for the clone carrying this T cell receptor (beta chain). The antigen remains undetermined. The data were taken from a study of T-cell reconstitution after alpha-beta-depleted transplantation in children. General observations from the study: Elevated TCRbeta diversity at day 60 was traced, in some patients, to surviving recipient T cells and thymic progenitors. Several hundred expanded graft clones reportedly gave rise to the alpha-beta T cells present about two months after transplant. At the one-year point after transplant, T-cell counts and TCRbeta diversity were found to come mostly from T cells that had been newly produced.

Unique molecular identifiers tagged the TCRbeta library. TCRdb called the PCR reads again in MiXCR, with one record for every CDR3 protein. Of 450,000 to 600,000 distinct CDR3 sequences in the sample, 10% to 15% were seen once. Here the sequenced sample was PBMCs, mostly from graft donor cells, taken 360 days after TCRalphabeta/CD19-depleted stem cell transplant. The TCR comes from a male patient between 10 and 17 years old who had a stem cell transplant for acute myeloid leukemia, so the T cells may come from the graft donor.

CDR3 nucleotide sequence: TGCAGTGCTACGGGGACCGATAGCACAGATACGCAGTATTTT. It specifies CSATGTDSTDTQYF. The V gene is TRBV20-1, the J gene TRBJ2-3; D tentatively fits TRBD1 or TRBD2 (5 bases each). The CDR3 contains 14 residues. In germline, CDR1 is DFQATT, CDR2 SNEGSKA (reference sequence). V dropped 4 bases and J dropped 0 bases, with 11 bases sitting between them.